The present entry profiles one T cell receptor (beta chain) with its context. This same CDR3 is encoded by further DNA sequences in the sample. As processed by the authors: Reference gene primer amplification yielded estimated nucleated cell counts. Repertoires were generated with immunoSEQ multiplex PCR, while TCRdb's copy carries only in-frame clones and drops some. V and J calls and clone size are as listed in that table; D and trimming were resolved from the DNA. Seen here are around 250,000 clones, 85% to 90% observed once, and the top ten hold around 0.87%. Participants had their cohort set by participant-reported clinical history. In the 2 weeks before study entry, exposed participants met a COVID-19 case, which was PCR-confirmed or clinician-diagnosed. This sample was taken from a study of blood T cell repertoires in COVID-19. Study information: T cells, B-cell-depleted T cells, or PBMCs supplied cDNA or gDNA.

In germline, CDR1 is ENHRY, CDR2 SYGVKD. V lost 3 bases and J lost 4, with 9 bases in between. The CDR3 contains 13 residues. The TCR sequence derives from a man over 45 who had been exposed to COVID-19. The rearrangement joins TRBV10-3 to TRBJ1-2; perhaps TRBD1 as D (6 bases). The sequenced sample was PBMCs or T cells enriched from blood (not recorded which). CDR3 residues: CAISDTGSYGYTF. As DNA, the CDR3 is TGTGCCATCAGTGACACAGGGTCCTATGGCTACACCTTC.